This note documents a single T cell receptor (beta chain) sequence. Its antigen is as yet unknown. This entry is derived from a study of OX40 agonist ivuxolimab in advanced cancers. Whole-study findings and limits: Fewer expanded clones were found on average in CD4+ than in CD8+ T cells.

CDR1 is SGHTA and CDR2 is FQGNSA in the germline V gene. V lost 2 bases, J lost 2 bases, and 11 bases lay in between. The CDR3 runs 15 residues. Here immunoSEQ multiplex PCR was the method, and the copy in TCRdb shows in-frame clones only, minus some. The sample includes roughly 66,000 clones, 80% seen only once; the top ten take 1.2%. V is TRBV7-2 and J is TRBJ2-3; D not certain. The material was CD4+ or CD8+ T cells sorted from blood, obtained in a trial of the OX40 agonist ivuxolimab. The receptor comes from an adult with an advanced solid tumor such as melanoma, head and neck, liver or kidney cancer. The CDR3 DNA reads TGTGCCAGCAGCTTATTAGGTGGGGACACAGATACGCAGTATTTT. This gives the protein CASSLLGGDTDTQYF. Together with reference TRBV7-2 and TRBJ2-3, the CDR3 gives the full variable domain: GAGVSQSPSNKVTEKGKDVELRCDPISGHTALYWYRQSLGQGLEFLIYFQGNSAPDKSGLPSDRFSAERTGGSVSTLTIQRTQQEDSAVYLCASSLLGGDTDTQYFGPGTRLTVL.